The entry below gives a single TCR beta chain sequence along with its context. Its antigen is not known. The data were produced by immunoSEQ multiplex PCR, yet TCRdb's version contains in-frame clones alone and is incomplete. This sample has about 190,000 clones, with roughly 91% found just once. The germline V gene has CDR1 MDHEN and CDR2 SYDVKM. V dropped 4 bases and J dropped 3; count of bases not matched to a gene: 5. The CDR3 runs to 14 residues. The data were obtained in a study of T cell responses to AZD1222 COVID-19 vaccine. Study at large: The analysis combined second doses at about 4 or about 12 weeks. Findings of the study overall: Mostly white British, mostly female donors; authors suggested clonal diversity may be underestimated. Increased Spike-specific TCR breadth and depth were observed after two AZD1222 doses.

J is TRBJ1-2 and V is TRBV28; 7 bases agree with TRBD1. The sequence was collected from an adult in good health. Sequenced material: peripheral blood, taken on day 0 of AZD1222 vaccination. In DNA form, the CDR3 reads TGTGCCAGCAGTTCCCCAGGGGGATACTATGGCTACACCTTC. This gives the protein CASSSPGGYYGYTF.